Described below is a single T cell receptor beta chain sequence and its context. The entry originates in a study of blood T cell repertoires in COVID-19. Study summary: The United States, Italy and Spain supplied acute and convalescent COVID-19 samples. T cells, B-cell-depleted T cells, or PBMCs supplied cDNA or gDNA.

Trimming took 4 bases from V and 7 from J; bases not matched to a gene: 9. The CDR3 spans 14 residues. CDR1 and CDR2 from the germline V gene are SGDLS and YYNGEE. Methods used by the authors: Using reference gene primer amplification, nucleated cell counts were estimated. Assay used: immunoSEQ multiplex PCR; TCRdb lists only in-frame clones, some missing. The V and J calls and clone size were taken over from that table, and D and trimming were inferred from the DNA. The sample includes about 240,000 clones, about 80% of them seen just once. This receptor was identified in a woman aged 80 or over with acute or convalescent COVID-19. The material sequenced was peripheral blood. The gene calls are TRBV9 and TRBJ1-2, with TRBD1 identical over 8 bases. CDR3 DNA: TGTGCCAGCAGCACCCTCCCAGGGGGCGGTGGCTACACCTTC. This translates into CASSTLPGGGGYTF.